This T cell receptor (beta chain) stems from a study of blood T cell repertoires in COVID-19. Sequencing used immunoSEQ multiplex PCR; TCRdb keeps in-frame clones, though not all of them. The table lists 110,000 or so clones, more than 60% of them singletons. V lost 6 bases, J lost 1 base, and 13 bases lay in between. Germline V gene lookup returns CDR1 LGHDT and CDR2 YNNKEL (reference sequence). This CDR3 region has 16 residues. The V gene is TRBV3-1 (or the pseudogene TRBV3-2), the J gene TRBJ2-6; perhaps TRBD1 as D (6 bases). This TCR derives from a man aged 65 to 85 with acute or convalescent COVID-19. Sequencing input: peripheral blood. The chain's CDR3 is CASRLIQGSGANVLTF. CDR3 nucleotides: TGTGCCAGCAGACTGATACAGGGATCTGGGGCCAACGTCCTGACTTTC.